These 13 T cell receptor beta chains share one sample of origin, sequenced in a study of shared clonotypes between healthy human individuals. Some clones are missing from TCRdb's copy, which holds only in-frame ones; the method was immunoSEQ multiplex PCR. This table holds millions of clones, 85% to 95% found once. What was sequenced was naive CD4+ T cells from PBMCs. Subset noted: CD45RA+ positively selected. Every receptor here comes from a man aged 18 to 35 in good health. Some clones in this sample may be carry-over from other donors' samples.

This clone was seen only a few times. This chain joins TRBV11-2 and TRBJ1-2, with D perhaps matching TRBD1 (6 bases). The CDR3 is made up of 17 amino acids. V lost 5 bases, J lost 2 bases, and 21 bases lay in between. The germline V gene has CDR1 SGHAT and CDR2 FQNNGV. The DNA of the CDR3 is TGTGCCAGCAGCACGATAAGGCGGGGGACAACGAACTATGGCTACACCTTC. Translating gives CASSTIRRGTTNYGYTF.

The gene calls are TRBV18 and TRBJ1-2; TRBD1 matches 8 bases. Germline V gives CDR1 KGHSH, CDR2 LQKENI. V gave up 2 bases and J gave up 6 bases; unmatched junction bases: 5. This CDR3 is 14 amino acids long. CDR3 amino acids: CASSPTDRADGYTF. CDR3 nucleotide sequence: TGTGCCAGCTCACCAACGGACAGGGCCGATGGCTACACCTTC. The full variable domain, rest sourced from reference TRBV18 and TRBJ1-2, is NAGVMQNPRHLVRRRGQEARLRCSPMKGHSHVYWYRQLPEEGLKFMVYLQKENIIDESGMPKERFSAEFPKEGPSILRIQQVVRGDSAAYFCASSPTDRADGYTFGSGTRLTVV.

This clone was picked up one time. This chain joins TRBV10-3 and TRBJ1-2; TRBD1 might be the D (5 bases). CDR1 is ENHRY, CDR2 SYGVKD, per germline. V was clipped by 3 bases and J by 4 bases, with 9 bases between them. This CDR3 comprises 13 residues. The CDR3 loop is CAISDDSTYGYTF. CDR3 bases: TGTGCCATCAGTGATGACAGTACCTATGGCTACACCTTC.

The CDR3 bases are TGTGCCAGCAGTTTGTGGCAGGGTGTAGGTGGCTATGGCTACACCTTC. Its translation: CASSLWQGVGGYGYTF. The chain joins TRBV28 to TRBJ1-2, with a weak D call TRBD1 (5 bases). V was cut by 3 bases and J by 4 bases, with 18 bases left in between. Looked up from germline, CDR1 is MDHEN and CDR2 is SYDVKM. The CDR3 is 16 residues long.

This clone was detected only a few times. The sample holds other DNA sequences that translate to the same CDR3. The J gene is TRBJ1-1, the V gene TRBV10-3; D is uncertain. CDR1 is ENHRY, CDR2 SYGVKD, per germline. V lost 4 bases and J lost 1, with 7 bases in between. The CDR3 length is 13 residues. The chain's CDR3 is CAISGVGNTEAFF. CDR3 nucleotide sequence: TGTGCCATCAGTGGGGTAGGGAACACTGAAGCTTTCTTT.

CDR3 amino acids: CASSFGDRPGEQYF. The DNA for the CDR3 is TGTGCCAGCAGTTTTGGGGATCGACCGGGCGAGCAGTACTTC. The chain joins TRBV28 to TRBJ2-7, with D unclear. Trimming pared 3 bases from V and 6 bases from J, leaving 15 bases between. Per the germline V gene, CDR1 is MDHEN and CDR2 is SYDVKM. The CDR3 is 14 amino acids.

Concerning this clone: The junction differs from germline at one of its ends, possibly a read error. The chain recombines TRBV7-2 with TRBJ2-4, with D perhaps matching TRBD1 (6 bases). The CDR3 contains 16 residues. Germline CDR1 reads SGHTA; CDR2 reads FQGNSA. The DNA for the CDR3 is TGTGCCAGCAGCTTATCTACAGGGTTGGCCAAAAGCATTCAGTACTTC. Protein: CASSLSTGLAKSIQYF. Full variable domain (rest looked up from reference TRBV7-2 and TRBJ2-4): GAGVSQSPSNKVTEKGKDVELRCDPISGHTALYWYRQSLGQGLEFLIYFQGNSAPDKSGLPSDRFSAERTGGSVSTLTIQRTQQEDSAVYLCASSLSTGLAKSIQYFGAGTRLSVL.

The CDR3 sequence: CASSPLQTGANTEAFF. CDR3 bases: TGTGCCAGCTCACCACTACAAACGGGGGCGAACACTGAAGCTTTCTTT. The chain joins TRBV18 to TRBJ1-1; maybe TRBD1 (6 bases). This CDR3 is 16 amino acids long. The V end lost 1 base, the J end lost 1 base, and 13 bases lay between the germline ends. From germline, CDR1 is KGHSH and CDR2 LQKENI.

The chain uses TRBV11-2 and TRBJ1-3; D is ambiguous. Trimming pared 1 base from V and 4 bases from J, leaving 11 bases between. The CDR3 is 15 residues long. Germline values: CDR1 SGHAT, CDR2 FQNNGV. The CDR3 spells CASSLGGSRGNTIYF. The CDR3, as DNA: TGTGCCAGCAGCTTAGGTGGGAGCAGAGGAAACACCATATATTTT.

The chain combines TRBV6-5 with TRBJ1-1, with 8 nucleotides matching TRBD1. CDR1 and CDR2 from the germline V gene are MNHEY and SVGAGI. The CDR3 consists of 14 residues. The ends lost 6 bases at V and 4 bases at J; junction bases unmatched: 7. The CDR3 region has the DNA TGTGCCAGCAGGACAGGGGATGGGAGCACTGAAGCTTTCTTT. It translates to CASRTGDGSTEAFF.

This chain joins TRBV6-5 and TRBJ2-2; the match to TRBD1 covers 7 bases. Germline-derived CDR1 and CDR2 are MNHEY and SVGAGI. J lost 4 bases, V lost 6 bases, and 2 bases had no gene match. This CDR3 is built from 13 residues. The DNA for the CDR3 is TGTGCCAGCAGCAACAGGGGCACCGGGGAGCTGTTTTTT. It codes for CASSNRGTGELFF.

This clone showed up just once. This rearrangement joins TRBV9 to TRBJ2-5; 8 bases are shared with TRBD2. The CDR3 covers 14 residues. V was clipped by 3 bases and J by 4 bases; unmatched bases: 5. Germline V gene data show CDR1 as SGDLS and CDR2 as YYNGEE. Written as DNA, the CDR3 is TGTGCCAGCAGCGCTCTACGGGGGGGAGAGACCCAGTACTTC. This gives the protein CASSALRGGETQYF. The whole variable domain, remainder taken from reference TRBV9 and TRBJ2-5, is DSGVTQTPKHLITATGQRVTLRCSPRSGDLSVYWYQQSLDQGLQFLIQYYNGEERAKGNILERFSAQQFPDLHSELNLSSLELGDSALYFCASSALRGGETQYFGPGTRLLVL.

The rearrangement links TRBV9 to TRBJ1-1; D is undetermined. CDR3 length: 13 amino acids. V lost 1 base, J lost 7 bases, and 11 bases lay in between. Germline V gene lookup returns CDR1 SGDLS and CDR2 YYNGEE. CDR3 coding DNA: TGTGCCAGCAGCGTAACCCATAATGGTGAAGCTTTCTTT. Amino acids: CASSVTHNGEAFF.